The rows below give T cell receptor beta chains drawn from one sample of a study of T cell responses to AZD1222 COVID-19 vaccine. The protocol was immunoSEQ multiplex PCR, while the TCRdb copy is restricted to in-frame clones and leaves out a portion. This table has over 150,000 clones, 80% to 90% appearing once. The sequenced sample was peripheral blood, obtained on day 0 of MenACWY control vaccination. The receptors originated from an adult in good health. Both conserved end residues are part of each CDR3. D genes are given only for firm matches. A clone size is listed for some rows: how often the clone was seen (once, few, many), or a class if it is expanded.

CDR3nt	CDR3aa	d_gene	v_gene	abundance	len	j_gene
TGTGCCAGCAGCGTTAGACAGGGCGCTGAAGCTTTCTTT	CASSVRQGAEAFF	TRBD1	TRBV7-3	once	13	TRBJ1-1
TGCGCCAGCACCCTACTAGCGGGGGGCCCAGAGACCCAGTACTTC	CASTLLAGGPETQYF	TRBD2	TRBV5-1	.	15	TRBJ2-5
TGTGCCAGCAGCCCCGGGTGGGCTGGTCATGGCTACACCTTC	CASSPGWAGHGYTF	.	TRBV5-8	few	14	TRBJ1-2
TGTGCCAGCAGTTACCCCGAGGGTGAGGCCTACAATGAGCAGTTCTTC	CASSYPEGEAYNEQFF	.	TRBV6-2/TRBV6-3	.	16	TRBJ2-1
TGCGCCAGCAGTTACAGGGGAGTTGGAGACACTGAAGCTTTCTTT	CASSYRGVGDTEAFF	TRBD1	TRBV10-2	once	15	TRBJ1-1
TGTGCCACCAGTGATTCCCTACCGGGACAGGGGACAAGCACAGATACGCAGTATTTT	CATSDSLPGQGTSTDTQYF	TRBD1	TRBV24-1	.	19	TRBJ2-3
TGCGCCAGCAGCCAGGTTCGGGCTAGCGGGATGATGGGGCTCTCCTACGAGCAGTACTTC	CASSQVRASGMMGLSYEQYF	TRBD2	TRBV5-1	few	20	TRBJ2-7
TGTGCCAGCAGCTTAATTACTTCAGACAGGGGCAATGGCGAGCAGTACTTC	CASSLITSDRGNGEQYF	TRBD1	TRBV13	.	17	TRBJ2-7
TGTGCCACGAGAACCGGGTCCTCGTCCTACACTGAAGCTTTCTTT	CATRTGSSSYTEAFF	.	TRBV11-2	.	15	TRBJ1-1
TGTGCTAGTGGTTTTCGGGCAGATACGCAGTATTTT	CASGFRADTQYF	.	TRBV12-5	.	12	TRBJ2-3
TGCGCCAGCAGCAAGGGACGGACTAGCGGGACGCAAGAGACCCAGTACTTC	CASSKGRTSGTQETQYF	TRBD2	TRBV5-1	.	17	TRBJ2-5
TGTGCCAGCAGACCCTTCAGCAGCAATGAGCAGTTCTTC	CASRPFSSNEQFF	.	TRBV6-5	many	13	TRBJ2-1
TGTGCCAGCAGCTTAGCGGGGACCGTACTCAGTGAAGCTTTCTTT	CASSLAGTVLSEAFF	.	TRBV11-3	once	15	TRBJ1-1
TGTGCCAGCAGCTCCTTGGACACCTTCCCGGTGAGCACCTTC	CASSSLDTFPVSTF	.	TRBV7-2	many	14	TRBJ1-2
TGCGCCAGCAGCCCGTTGGGACTAGCGCAGCAGTTCTTC	CASSPLGLAQQFF	TRBD2	TRBV4-1	.	13	TRBJ2-1
TGTGCCAGCAGCACCGGGACAGGGAGGGTGGAAACTGAAGCTTTCTTT	CASSTGTGRVETEAFF	TRBD1	TRBV5-4	.	16	TRBJ1-1